The 18 T cell receptor beta chains presented below share a single source sample, sequenced in a study of lymphopenia after photon versus proton radiotherapy. Generated by immunoSEQ multiplex PCR, the TCRdb table keeps only in-frame clones and is missing some. The sample holds approximately 15,000 clones, 82% seen once. The sample in question was peripheral blood, obtained from a patient treated with photon-based radiotherapy. These receptors came from a man aged 50 to 59 with gastric cancer.

The J gene is TRBJ1-5, the V gene TRBV7-4; no clear D gene. Trimming stripped 5 bases from V and 0 bases from J, with 14 bases between. The CDR3 is 16 residues long. Germline-derived CDR1 and CDR2 are SGHVT and SQSDAQ. The CDR3 DNA reads TGTGCCAGCAGCCCCACTCGACGGAATAGCAATCAGCCCCAGCATTTT. Translation gives CASSPTRRNSNQPQHF.

The V and J genes are TRBV6-6 and TRBJ2-2; D remains unclear. V shed 6 bases and J shed 4 bases, with 6 bases lying between them. The germline V gene encodes CDR1 MNHNY and CDR2 SVGAGI (reference sequence). The CDR3 has 12 amino acids. The CDR3: CASSRSTGELFF. DNA for the CDR3: TGTGCCAGCAGCCGAAGCACCGGGGAGCTGTTTTTT.

The J gene is TRBJ1-1, the V gene TRBV15, with 8 bases identical to TRBD1. V lost 3 bases, J lost 1 base, and 4 bases stayed unmatched. The CDR3 has 15 residues. The germline V gene encodes CDR1 LNHNV and CDR2 YYDKDF (reference sequence). CDR3 protein: CATSSRDRKNTEAFF. CDR3 sequence (DNA): TGTGCCACCAGCAGCCGGGACAGGAAGAACACTGAAGCTTTCTTT.

As DNA, the CDR3 is TGTGCCAGCAGGTCTGGACAGCATAATTCACCCCTCCACTTT. It encodes CASRSGQHNSPLHF. The chain is built from TRBV6-6 and TRBJ1-6, with TRBD1 as a possible D gene (6 bases). CDR1 and CDR2 (germline): MNHNY, SVGAGI (reference sequence). Trimming shortened V by 6 bases and J by 5 bases, and 11 bases separated the two germline ends. The length of the CDR3 is 14 residues.

The CDR3 spells CASGLQTGYGYTF. DNA for the CDR3: TGTGCTAGTGGTTTGCAAACAGGGTATGGCTACACCTTC. V gene TRBV12-5 combines with J gene TRBJ1-2; D possibly corresponds to TRBD1 (6 bases). Germline CDR1 is LGHNT and CDR2 is FRNRAP. Trimming removed 2 bases at V and 5 bases at J, with 9 bases between. The CDR3 runs 13 residues.

V is TRBV7-2 and J is TRBJ2-3; D is undetermined. Germline CDR1 and CDR2: SGHTA and FQGNSA. V lost 1 base and J lost 4, with 6 bases in between. CDR3 length: 13 amino acids. CDR3 region: CASSLVRADTQYF. The CDR3 nucleotides read TGTGCCAGCAGCTTAGTCCGCGCAGATACGCAGTATTTT.

This clone was seen more than once but under ten times. This chain uses TRBV6-1 with TRBJ1-5; D is unresolved. Trimming took 0 bases from V and 7 from J, leaving 10 bases between them. This CDR3 contains 14 residues. Germline lookup yields CDR1 MNHNS and CDR2 SASEGT. The CDR3 DNA is TGTGCCAGCAGTGAAGCGCGGGGTTACCAGCCCCAGCATTTT. Protein: CASSEARGYQPQHF.

The chain combines TRBV30 with TRBJ1-3; D not resolved. The CDR3 totals 14 residues. Germline V lookup: CDR1 GTSNPN, CDR2 SVGIG (reference sequence). Between the trimmed V and J ends, which lost 0 bases and 2 bases, there was a span of 8 bases. The CDR3 DNA is TGTGCCTGGAGTGTAGACAATGCTGGAAACACCATATATTTT. It is translated as CAWSVDNAGNTIYF.

The CDR3: CASSLMTSGGETQYF. The CDR3 DNA sequence: TGCGCCAGCAGCTTGATGACTAGCGGGGGGGAGACCCAGTACTTC. The V gene is TRBV5-1, the J gene TRBJ2-5; TRBD2 agrees at 13 bases. Germline V gene sequence: CDR1 SGHRS, CDR2 YFSETQ. The CDR3 consists of 15 residues. The V gene end was trimmed by 1 base and the J gene end by 5 bases; junction bases not matched to a gene: 2.

V is TRBV7-8 and J is TRBJ2-2; D ambiguous. CDR1 and CDR2 (germline): SGHVS, FQNEAQ. Trimming pared 2 bases from V and 9 bases from J, leaving 7 bases between. The CDR3 sequence is 12 residues long. The CDR3 is CASSLIKRELFF. Here the CDR3 DNA reads TGTGCCAGCAGCTTAATAAAACGGGAGCTGTTTTTT.

The chain is built from TRBV19 and TRBJ1-1, with D tentatively TRBD1 (5 bases). The CDR3 extends over 16 amino acids. Germline CDR1 reads LNHDA; CDR2 reads SQIVND (reference sequence). The germline V and J ends were trimmed by 5 bases and 0 bases, with 16 bases remaining between them. The CDR3 protein is CASSLARQPMNTEAFF. Written as DNA, the CDR3 is TGTGCCAGTAGTCTAGCTAGACAGCCAATGAACACTGAAGCTTTCTTT.

This clone showed up just a few times. V and J are TRBV19 and TRBJ1-2; D is perhaps TRBD1 (5 bases). Germline V CDR1 and CDR2: LNHDA, SQIVND (reference sequence). V was pared by 7 bases and J by 2 bases, with 17 bases between. This CDR3 is built from 15 residues. The chain's CDR3 is CASKLGGTKNYGYTF. CDR3 nucleotide sequence: TGTGCCAGTAAGTTGGGCGGGACGAAGAACTATGGCTACACCTTC.

This clone was detected once. This chain uses TRBV15 with TRBJ1-2, with D possibly being TRBD1 (6 bases). V was shortened by 1 base and J by 2 bases, with 14 bases between the two germline ends. The CDR3 is 16 amino acids. The germline gives CDR1 LNHNV, CDR2 YYDKDF (reference sequence). The CDR3 DNA is TGTGCCACCAGCAGAGGGGGGCCGGGGTTGAACTATGGCTACACCTTC. Translation: CATSRGGPGLNYGYTF.

The chain recombines TRBV19 with TRBJ1-5; D remains ambiguous. Germline V gene lookup returns CDR1 LNHDA and CDR2 SQIVND (reference sequence). CDR3 length equals 14 residues. Trimming cost V 8 bases and J 0 bases, with 11 bases left between them. The CDR3 here is CASAPDYSNQPQHF. DNA of the CDR3: TGTGCCAGTGCTCCAGATTATAGCAATCAGCCCCAGCATTTT.

The chain has TRBV5-1 and TRBJ1-1; 9 bases line up with TRBD1. Per germline, CDR1 SGHRS and CDR2 YFSETQ. The CDR3 has 14 amino acids. Trimming cost V 3 bases and J 3 bases; bases outside gene matches: 3. For the CDR3, the DNA is TGCGCCAGCAGCTCGACAGGGGGGCACACTGAAGCTTTCTTT. It translates to CASSSTGGHTEAFF.

This chain links TRBV19 with TRBJ1-6; no reliable D call. V dropped 8 bases and J dropped 7 bases, with 15 bases sitting between them. Germline lookup yields CDR1 LNHDA and CDR2 SQIVND (reference sequence). The CDR3 runs to 14 residues. The DNA of the CDR3 is TGTGCCAGTGAGGATGGACTCACAAATTCACCCCTCCACTTT. This sequence encodes CASEDGLTNSPLHF.

This clone was seen a few times. The V call is TRBV7-9, the J call TRBJ2-1, with D tentatively TRBD2 (6 bases). This CDR3 spans 13 amino acids. The V gene's germline CDR1 is SEHNR and CDR2 FQNEAQ (reference sequence). Trimming left V 4 bases short and J 8 bases short, with 12 bases between. CDR3 DNA sequence: TGTGCCAGCAGCTGGCGCGGAGGGGATGAGCAGTTCTTC. As protein: CASSWRGGDEQFF.

The V call is TRBV19, the J call TRBJ1-1, with 7 bases aligning to TRBD1. Trimming removed 6 bases from V and 0 bases from J; junction bases left unmatched: 7. Germline CDR1 LNHDA, CDR2 SQIVND (reference sequence). The length of the CDR3 is 15 residues. The CDR3 reads CASRRPGQMNTEAFF. CDR3 coding DNA: TGTGCCAGTAGGAGACCGGGACAGATGAACACTGAAGCTTTCTTT.